This paragraph reports one T cell receptor (beta chain). This entry comes from a study of identical twins. TCRdb re-analysed the 5' RACE reads in MiXCR, keeping a single row per CDR3 protein. The table lists around 200,000 distinct CDR3 sequences, around 10% of them singletons. The germline V gene has CDR1 MNHNY and CDR2 SVGAGI (reference sequence). The CDR3 covers 13 residues. V was cut by 7 bases and J by 6 bases, with 13 bases left in between. The chain uses TRBV6-6 and TRBJ2-1; no clear D gene. Sequenced sample: memory (CD45RO+) T cells sorted from blood. The clonotype originates from a woman under 30 in good health. The chain's CDR3 is CASTPTRFNEQFF. The CDR3 nucleotides are TGTGCCAGCACCCCGACGCGGTTCAATGAGCAGTTCTTC.